A selection of T cell receptor beta chains follows, all from one sample in a study of CD8+CD57+ T cells in acquired aplastic anemia. From the reads, TCRdb called clonotypes with MiXCR, one entry per CDR3 protein. The sample carries 100,000 to 120,000 distinct CDR3 sequences, around half recorded once. The sequencing sample was made of sorted CD4+, CD8+, or CD8+CD57+ T cells (not recorded which) from PBMCs. The source of these receptors is a human donor in good health, serving as a control. Both conserved end residues are part of each CDR3. The D gene is left open where the match is weak. Part of the rows lack a size; the others show once, few, many or a class for expanded clones.

d_gene,abundance,j_gene,v_gene,CDR3nt,CDR3aa
-,many,TRBJ1-5,TRBV30,TGTGCCTGGAGTGGACCACAGGCGGTTCAGCCCCAGCATTTT,CAWSGPQAVQPQHF
TRBD1,many,TRBJ1-4,TRBV19,TGTGCCACCAGGGACAGCCATTATAATGAAAAACTGTTTTTT,CATRDSHYNEKLFF
-,many,TRBJ1-1,TRBV3-1,TGTGCCAGCAGCCGCACGAACACTGAAGCTTTCTTT,CASSRTNTEAFF
TRBD1,many,TRBJ2-5,TRBV9,TGTGCCAGCAGCGACAGGGGCGGAGAGACCCAGTACTTC,CASSDRGGETQYF
TRBD2,many,TRBJ2-5,TRBV14,TGTGCCAGCCGCCTTTACGAGCGGGGGGGCCGCCGAGAGACCCAGTACTTC,CASRLYERGGRRETQYF
TRBD1,-,TRBJ2-5,TRBV7-9,TGTGCCAGCAGCTCGGGACAGGGGGCTTGGGAGACCCAGTACTTC,CASSSGQGAWETQYF
-,-,TRBJ2-5,TRBV7-2,TGTGCCAGCGGACGGGTGGTAGAGACCCAGTACTTC,CASGRVVETQYF
-,-,TRBJ1-1,TRBV25-1,TGTGCCAGCAGTGTAGGAGGGAAAACTGAAGCTTTCTTT,CASSVGGKTEAFF
-,-,TRBJ2-7,TRBV2,TGTGCCAGCACGGGGCTAACCGGGTTAAGCAGTTACGAGCAGTACTTC,CASTGLTGLSSYEQYF
-,-,TRBJ1-1,TRBV24-1,TGTGCCACCACCCCCTTCTTTGAAGCTTTCTTT,CATTPFFEAFF
-,many,TRBJ1-2,TRBV4-2,TGTGCCAGCAGCCAAGTAAGCCAGGGCCAATATGGCTACACCTTC,CASSQVSQGQYGYTF
TRBD1,few,TRBJ1-2,TRBV5-1,TGCGCCAGCACCCCAGGGGGCAACTATGGCTACACCTTC,CASTPGGNYGYTF
TRBD1,many,TRBJ2-7,TRBV20-1,TGCAGTGCTAGAGTGGGACAGGGGTACGAGCAGTACTTC,CSARVGQGYEQYF
-,many,TRBJ1-2,TRBV12-3/TRBV12-4,TGTGCCAGCAGTCTCGGGACATACAACTATGGCTACACCTTC,CASSLGTYNYGYTF
TRBD2,-,TRBJ2-7,TRBV15,TGTGCCACCAGCAGAGGAGGACTAGCCTACGAGCAGTACTTC,CATSRGGLAYEQYF
-,-,TRBJ1-6,TRBV5-1,TGCGCCAGCAGCTTCAAGGCAGGACGGGCCCTCCACTTT,CASSFKAGRALHF
-,many,TRBJ2-5,TRBV4-1,TGCGCCAGCAGCCAAGATCGGGGAACGGCAGAGACCCAGTACTTC,CASSQDRGTAETQYF
-,-,TRBJ2-7,TRBV12-3/TRBV12-4,TGTGCCAGCAGTTTTATCCCGGGCTACGAGCAGTACTTC,CASSFIPGYEQYF
-,many,TRBJ1-2,TRBV30,TGTGCCCTGGACGCCAGCTTGGAAGGCTACACCTTC,CALDASLEGYTF
-,-,TRBJ1-5,TRBV20-1,TGCAGTGCTAGAAGGGGAGGGAGCAATCAGCCCCAGCATTTT,CSARRGGSNQPQHF
-,-,TRBJ1-1,TRBV9,TGTGCCAGCAGCGTAGAGATCGTAAGGGACACTGAAGCTTTCTTT,CASSVEIVRDTEAFF
TRBD1,-,TRBJ1-1,TRBV7-9,TGTGCCAGCCGGGACAGGGGGAACACTGAAGCTTTCTTT,CASRDRGNTEAFF
-,-,TRBJ2-2,TRBV7-2,TGTGCCAGCGGACTCCCGTACACCGGGGAGCTGTTTTTT,CASGLPYTGELFF
TRBD1,many,TRBJ1-1,TRBV29-1,TGCAGCATTGTTACAGGGGAGTTCACTGAAGCTTTCTTT,CSIVTGEFTEAFF
TRBD2,-,TRBJ2-5,TRBV15,TGTGCCACCAGCAGAGAGAGCGGGGCAGAGTACCAAGAGACCCAGTACTTC,CATSRESGAEYQETQYF
-,many,TRBJ2-1,TRBV27,TGTGCCAGCAGTGACGACGAGCAGTTCTTC,CASSDDEQFF
-,-,TRBJ1-4,TRBV29-1,TGCAGCGCCCGCGGGGCTAATGAAAAACTGTCTTTT,CSARGANEKLSF
-,-,TRBJ1-5,TRBV10-3,TGTGCCATCAGTGTAGGGGGGAGCAATCAGCCCCAGCATTTT,CAISVGGSNQPQHF
TRBD1,many,TRBJ2-1,TRBV14,TGTGCCAGCAGTGCCGGGACAGGTCCCTACAATGAGCAGTTCTTC,CASSAGTGPYNEQFF